These 21 T cell receptor beta chains were all obtained from the same sample, sequenced in a study of blood T cell repertoires in COVID-19 (dated by TCRdb to 2020 to 2021). Libraries came from the immunoSEQ multiplex PCR assay. TCRdb took over this immuneACCESS table, retaining in-frame rearrangements with V and J assigned. Such tables are incomplete; in checked studies, under half of the missing clones stem from an unresolved V gene, and the remainder is unexplained. This sample lists approximately 11,000 clones; about 71% were detected once. The ten largest account for more than 5.5% of the sample. Material: peripheral blood. The receptor source for this set is a man in his sixties with COVID-19, enrolled during active disease.

The chain combines TRBV6-6 with TRBJ2-7; possibly TRBD1 for D (5 bases). CDR3 size: 14 residues. Germline assignment: CDR1 MNHNY and CDR2 SVGAGI (reference sequence). Trimming left V 6 bases short and J 1 base short, with 13 bases between. CDR3 DNA: TGTGCCAGCAGATATTGGGGCACGTCCTACGAGCAGTACTTC. Encoded protein: CASRYWGTSYEQYF.

This clone was observed a few times. The V and J genes are TRBV5-1 and TRBJ2-2; 9 bases fit TRBD1. The V segment lost 4 bases and the J segment 4 bases; nucleotides outside the gene matches: 14. CDR1 and CDR2 from the germline V gene are SGHRS and YFSETQ. The CDR3 consists of 18 residues. This chain's CDR3 is CASSPNPPGQGFTGELFF. CDR3 nucleotides: TGCGCCAGCAGCCCGAACCCGCCGGGACAGGGTTTCACCGGGGAGCTGTTTTTT. Using reference TRBV5-1 and TRBJ2-2 for the parts outside the CDR3, the full variable domain is KAGVTQTPRYLIKTRGQQVTLSCSPISGHRSVSWYQQTPGQGLQFLFEYFSETQRNKGNFPGRFSGRQFSNSRSEMNVSTLELGDSALYLCASSPNPPGQGFTGELFFGEGSRLTVL.

The V call is TRBV7-2, the J call TRBJ2-1; 7 nucleotides align to TRBD1. Germline CDR1 reads SGHTA; CDR2 reads FQGNSA. With 1 base clipped from V and 12 bases from J, the junction kept 3 bases outside the gene matches. This CDR3 has 12 residues. The CDR3, as DNA: TGTGCCAGCAGCTTAGAGGACAGGCGGCAGTTCTTC. This sequence encodes CASSLEDRRQFF.

The chain joins TRBV6-1 to TRBJ2-3; TRBD2 agrees at 7 bases. CDR3 length equals 14 residues. With V trimmed by 7 bases and J by 0 bases, 4 bases remained unmatched. CDR1 is MNHNS and CDR2 is SASEGT in the germline V gene. The CDR3 nucleotides read TGTGCCAGCACCCCAGCGGGGAGCACAGATACGCAGTATTTT. This sequence encodes CASTPAGSTDTQYF.

This chain uses TRBV6-5 with TRBJ2-1; the match to TRBD1 covers 8 bases. The CDR3 runs to 13 residues. V lost 4 bases to trimming and J lost 8 bases; unmatched junction nucleotides: 4. CDR1 MNHEY and CDR2 SVGAGI come from the germline V gene. This CDR3 reads CASSWTGRDEQFF. In nucleotides, the CDR3 is TGTGCCAGCAGTTGGACAGGGCGAGATGAGCAGTTCTTC.

V usage is TRBV7-2 and J usage is TRBJ2-1, with D tentatively TRBD2 (6 bases). Per the germline V gene, CDR1 is SGHTA and CDR2 is FQGNSA. V was trimmed by 5 bases and J by 0 bases, leaving 20 bases between them. The CDR3 is 18 amino acids. The CDR3 loop reads CASSLGIRGRSSYNEQFF. In nucleotides, the CDR3 is TGTGCCAGCAGCCTCGGGATTCGAGGGAGGAGCTCCTACAATGAGCAGTTCTTC.

The J gene is TRBJ2-5, the V gene TRBV5-1; 13 bases line up with TRBD2. Germline V CDR1 and CDR2: SGHRS, YFSETQ. V was clipped by 4 bases and J by 5 bases; unmatched bases: 8. CDR3 length: 16 residues. The CDR3 DNA reads TGCGCCAGCAGCCCAACTAGCGGGGGGGCGGTTGAGACCCAGTACTTC. Encoded protein: CASSPTSGGAVETQYF.

The chain has TRBV6-5 and TRBJ2-3; a possible D gene is TRBD1 (6 bases). Germline loops: CDR1 MNHEY, CDR2 SVGAGI. The CDR3 consists of 13 residues. Trimming shortened V by 4 bases and J by 8 bases, and 13 bases separated the two germline ends. The CDR3 reads CASSSTGTGTQYF. CDR3 DNA sequence: TGTGCCAGCAGTTCTACAGGGACCGGTACGCAGTATTTT.

This chain joins TRBV6-5 and TRBJ2-1; 14 nucleotides match TRBD2. Germline V CDR1 and CDR2: MNHEY, SVGAGI. The CDR3 has 16 amino acids. J gave up 10 bases and V 6 bases, and 11 bases lay outside the gene matches. CDR3 sequence reads: CASRYTRLAGGFEQFF. CDR3 nucleotide sequence: TGTGCCAGCAGGTACACGCGACTAGCGGGAGGGTTCGAGCAGTTCTTC.

The chain has TRBV6-4 and TRBJ2-1; no definite D call. This CDR3 spans 14 amino acids. CDR1 and CDR2 from the germline V gene are MRHNA and SNTAGT. V was cut by 3 bases and J by 4 bases, with 10 bases left in between. In nucleotides, the CDR3 is TGTGCCAGCAGTGAATGGGCTGATTACAATGAGCAGTTCTTC. Protein sequence: CASSEWADYNEQFF.

This clone was seen a few times. The CDR3 sequence: CASSLVTSGYEQYF. CDR3 nucleotide sequence: TGTGCCAGCAGCTTAGTGACTAGCGGCTACGAGCAGTACTTC. J is TRBJ2-7 and V is TRBV7-2; 9 bases are shared with TRBD2. The CDR3 extends over 14 amino acids. V gave up 1 base and J gave up 3 bases; unmatched junction bases: 1. From germline, CDR1 is SGHTA and CDR2 FQGNSA.

The count of this clone is one. CDR3 sequence reads: CAIPDYSGGELFF. The CDR3 DNA sequence: TGTGCCATCCCGGACTACTCGGGCGGGGAGCTGTTTTTT. The chain uses TRBV12-3 or TRBV12-4 and TRBJ2-2, with D perhaps matching TRBD2 (6 bases). The CDR3 runs 13 residues. V shed 10 bases and J shed 7 bases, with 16 bases lying between them.

This clone was seen just once. The chain links TRBV19 to TRBJ1-4; perhaps TRBD1 as D (5 bases). V was cut by 1 base and J by 6 bases, with 12 bases left in between. This CDR3 is 15 amino acids long. Germline V gene sequence: CDR1 LNHDA, CDR2 SQIVND (reference sequence). In DNA, the CDR3 is TGTGCCAGTAGTATAGGGGGCCTGCGTTATGAAAAACTGTTTTTT. It encodes CASSIGGLRYEKLFF.

The gene calls are TRBV4-1 and TRBJ2-3, with D tentatively TRBD2 (5 bases). The V gene's germline CDR1 is MGHRA and CDR2 YSYEKL. V dropped 0 bases and J dropped 2 bases, with 12 bases sitting between them. This CDR3 is 16 amino acids long. CDR3 in DNA: TGCGCCAGCAGCCAAGAGAGGCAGCGGACCACAGATACGCAGTATTTT. It codes for CASSQERQRTTDTQYF.

This clone has only one observation. This chain links TRBV7-9 with TRBJ2-6; D gene uncertain. Germline V CDR1 and CDR2: SEHNR, FQNEAQ (reference sequence). The CDR3 totals 15 residues. Deletions cut 2 bases from V and 0 bases from J, with 5 bases between. The chain's CDR3 is CASSLWLSGANVLTF. CDR3 DNA sequence: TGTGCCAGCAGCTTATGGCTCTCTGGGGCCAACGTCCTGACTTTC. Complete variable domain (other parts from reference TRBV7-9 and TRBJ2-6): DTGVSQNPRHKITKRGQNVTFRCDPISEHNRLYWYRQTLGQGPEFLTYFQNEAQLEKSRLLSDRFSAERPKGSFSTLEIQRTEQGDSAMYLCASSLWLSGANVLTFGAGSRLTVL.

CDR3 sequence reads: CASSFGTGALSGNTIYF. Here the CDR3 DNA reads TGTGCCAGCAGTTTCGGGACAGGGGCCCTCTCTGGAAACACCATATATTTT. The chain links TRBV28 to TRBJ1-3, with 10 positions matching TRBD1. The germline V gene has CDR1 MDHEN and CDR2 SYDVKM. V lost 3 bases, J lost 0 bases, and 5 bases stayed unmatched. The CDR3 consists of 17 residues.

V usage is TRBV29-1 and J usage is TRBJ2-7; weak D call: TRBD2 (5 bases). CDR1 and CDR2 from the germline V gene are SQVTM and ANQGSEA. Between the trimmed V and J ends, which lost 4 bases and 5 bases, there was a span of 27 bases. The CDR3 is 17 residues long. CDR3 coding DNA: TGCAGCGTTGCCAATCGCCACAGCACCCTTGAGGGCAACGAGCAGTACGTC. It yields the protein CSVANRHSTLEGNEQYV.

The rearrangement joins TRBV9 to TRBJ2-1, with TRBD1 matching 7 bases. Per the germline V gene, CDR1 is SGDLS and CDR2 is YYNGEE. There are 15 residues in the CDR3. J was trimmed by 2 bases and V by 3 bases; bases with no gene match: 5. The CDR3 loop reads CASSGRGSAYNEQFF. The CDR3 DNA sequence: TGTGCCAGCAGCGGCAGGGGGAGCGCCTACAATGAGCAGTTCTTC.

This sequence joins TRBV3-1 (or the pseudogene TRBV3-2) and TRBJ1-5; tentative D call: TRBD1 (6 bases). Trimming removed 3 bases at V and 2 bases at J, with 8 bases between. The CDR3 consists of 14 residues. Germline V gives CDR1 LGHDT, CDR2 YNNKEL (reference sequence). The CDR3 loop reads CASSHRGGNQPQHF. Here the CDR3 DNA reads TGTGCCAGCAGCCACAGGGGCGGCAATCAGCCCCAGCATTTT.

The chain carries TRBV7-2 and TRBJ2-3; 8 nucleotides line up with TRBD2. Germline V gives CDR1 SGHTA, CDR2 FQGNSA. Losses at the gene ends were 5 bases for V and 10 bases for J; bases not matched to a gene: 8. This CDR3 is 13 amino acids long. The CDR3 nucleotides read TGTGCCAGCAGCGACCCGGGACTAGTTGCGCAGTATTTT. Residues: CASSDPGLVAQYF.

This sequence joins TRBV6-1 and TRBJ1-2; D gene ambiguous. Per the germline V gene, CDR1 is MNHNS and CDR2 is SASEGT. CDR3 length equals 14 residues. With 1 base removed from V and 7 bases from J, the gap between germline ends came to 13 bases. The CDR3 protein is CASSEGTSSAGYTF. CDR3 bases: TGTGCCAGCAGTGAAGGAACATCTTCCGCTGGCTACACCTTC.